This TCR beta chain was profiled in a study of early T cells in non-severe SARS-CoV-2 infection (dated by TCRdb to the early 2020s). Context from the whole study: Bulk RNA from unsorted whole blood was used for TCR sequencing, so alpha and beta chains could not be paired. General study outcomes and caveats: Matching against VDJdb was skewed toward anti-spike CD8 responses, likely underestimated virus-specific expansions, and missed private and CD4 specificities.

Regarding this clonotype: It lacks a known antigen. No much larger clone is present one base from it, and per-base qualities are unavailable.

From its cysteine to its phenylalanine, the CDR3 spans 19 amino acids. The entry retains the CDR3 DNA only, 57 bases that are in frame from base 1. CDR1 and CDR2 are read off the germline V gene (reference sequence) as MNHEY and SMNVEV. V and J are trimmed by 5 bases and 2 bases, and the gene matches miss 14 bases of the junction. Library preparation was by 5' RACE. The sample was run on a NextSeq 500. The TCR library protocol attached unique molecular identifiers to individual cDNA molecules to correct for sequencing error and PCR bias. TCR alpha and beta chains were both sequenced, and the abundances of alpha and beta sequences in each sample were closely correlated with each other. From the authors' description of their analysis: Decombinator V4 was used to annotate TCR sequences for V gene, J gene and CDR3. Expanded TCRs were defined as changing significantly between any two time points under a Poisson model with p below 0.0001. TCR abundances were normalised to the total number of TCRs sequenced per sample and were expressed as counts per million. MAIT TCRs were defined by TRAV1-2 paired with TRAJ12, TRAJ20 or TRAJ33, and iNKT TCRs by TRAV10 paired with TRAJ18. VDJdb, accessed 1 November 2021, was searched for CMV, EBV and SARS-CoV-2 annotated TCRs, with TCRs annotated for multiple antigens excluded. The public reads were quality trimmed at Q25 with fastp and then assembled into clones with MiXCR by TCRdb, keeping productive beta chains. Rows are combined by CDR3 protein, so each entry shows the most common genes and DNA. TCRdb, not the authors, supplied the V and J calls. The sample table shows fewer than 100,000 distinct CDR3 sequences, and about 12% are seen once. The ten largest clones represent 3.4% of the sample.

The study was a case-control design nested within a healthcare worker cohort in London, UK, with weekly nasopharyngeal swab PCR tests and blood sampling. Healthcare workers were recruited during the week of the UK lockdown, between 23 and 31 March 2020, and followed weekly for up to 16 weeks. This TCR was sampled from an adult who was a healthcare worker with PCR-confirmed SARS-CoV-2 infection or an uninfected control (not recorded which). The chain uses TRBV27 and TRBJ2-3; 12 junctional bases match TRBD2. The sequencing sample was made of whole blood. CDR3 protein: CASSRRTTSGGRDTDTQYF. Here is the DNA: TGTGCCAGCAGTCGACGGACGACTAGCGGGGGACGCGACACAGATACGCAGTATTTT.